Listed below are T cell receptor beta chains from one sample, sequenced in a study of identical twins. MiXCR, run by TCRdb on the 5' RACE reads, gives a single entry per CDR3 protein. The sample has 500,000 or so distinct CDR3 sequences, approximately 14% seen once. The sample also formed part of further work on yellow fever vaccine responses in identical twins.

Sequencing was carried out using CD4+ T cells sorted from blood. These receptors came from a woman younger than 35 in good health. Both conserved end residues are part of each CDR3. A D gene is named only where the DNA matches it firmly. Expanded clones are given a class, and other clones once, few, many or no size at all.

D | J | size | V | CDR3 | DNA
TRBD2 | TRBJ2-7 | - | TRBV6-1 | CASSGGTSYEQYF | TGTGCCAGCAGTGGTGGGACTAGCTACGAGCAGTACTTC
TRBD2 | TRBJ2-1 | few | TRBV28 | CASSLAAHNEQFF | TGTGCCAGCAGCCTAGCGGCCCACAATGAGCAGTTCTTC
- | TRBJ1-1 | few | TRBV6-5 | CASRMGTEAFF | TGTGCCAGCAGAATGGGGACTGAAGCTTTCTTT
- | TRBJ2-1 | many | TRBV6-2/TRBV6-3 | CASSLRGLGGYNEQFF | TGTGCCAGCAGCCTACGGGGTCTGGGGGGCTACAATGAGCAGTTCTTC
TRBD1 | TRBJ2-5 | - | TRBV10-2 | CASSEDRTGTTQYF | TGCGCCAGCAGTGAGGACCGGACAGGGACGACCCAGTACTTC
- | TRBJ2-1 | - | TRBV12-3/TRBV12-4 | CASTPGGSNEQFF | TGTGCCAGCACCCCCGGGGGCAGTAATGAGCAGTTCTTC
TRBD1 | TRBJ2-1 | few | TRBV12-5 | CASGPLGTGENEQFF | TGTGCTAGTGGTCCGCTCGGGACAGGGGAAAATGAGCAGTTCTTC
TRBD2 | TRBJ2-1 | few | TRBV3-1 | CASSQGSGSGYNEQFF | TGTGCCAGCAGCCAAGGCAGCGGGAGCGGATACAATGAGCAGTTCTTC
TRBD2 | TRBJ2-7 | - | TRBV12-3/TRBV12-4 | CASRPAGGYSYEQYF | TGTGCCAGCAGACCCGCGGGAGGGTACTCCTACGAGCAGTACTTC
- | TRBJ1-2 | - | TRBV2 | CASVENYGYTF | TGTGCCAGCGTGGAAAACTATGGCTACACCTTC